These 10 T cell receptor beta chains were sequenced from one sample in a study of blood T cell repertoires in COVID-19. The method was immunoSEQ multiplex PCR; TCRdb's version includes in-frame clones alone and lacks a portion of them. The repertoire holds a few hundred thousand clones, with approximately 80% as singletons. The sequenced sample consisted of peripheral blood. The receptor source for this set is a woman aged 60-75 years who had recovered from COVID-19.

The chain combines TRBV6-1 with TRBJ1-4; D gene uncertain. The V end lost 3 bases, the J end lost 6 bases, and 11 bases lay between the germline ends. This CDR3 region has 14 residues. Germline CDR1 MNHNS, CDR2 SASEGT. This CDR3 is CASSEDLGDEKLFF. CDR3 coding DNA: TGTGCCAGCAGTGAGGATCTCGGGGATGAAAAACTGTTTTTT.

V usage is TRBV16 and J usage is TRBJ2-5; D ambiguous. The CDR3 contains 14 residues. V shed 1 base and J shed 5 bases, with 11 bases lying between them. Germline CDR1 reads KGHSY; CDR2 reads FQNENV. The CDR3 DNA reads TGTGCCAGCAGCCAATATCCGGTCCCGGAGACCCAGTACTTC. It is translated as CASSQYPVPETQYF.

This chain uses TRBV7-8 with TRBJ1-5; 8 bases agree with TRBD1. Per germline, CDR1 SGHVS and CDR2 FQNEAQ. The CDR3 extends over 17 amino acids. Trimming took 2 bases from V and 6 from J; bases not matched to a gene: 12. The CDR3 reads CASSLTRTGRRVQPQHF. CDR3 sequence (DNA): TGTGCCAGCAGCTTAACAAGGACAGGGCGAAGGGTTCAGCCCCAGCATTTT. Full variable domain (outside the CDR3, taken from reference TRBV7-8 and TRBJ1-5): GAGVSQSPRYKVAKRGQDVALRCDPISGHVSLFWYQQALGQGPEFLTYFQNEAQLDKSGLPSDRFFAERPEGSVSTLKIQRTQQEDSAVYLCASSLTRTGRRVQPQHFGDGTRLSIL.

In nucleotides, the CDR3 is TGTGCCAGCAGCCCCCCGGGTCAAAACATTCCCTACGAGCAGTACTTC. Protein: CASSPPGQNIPYEQYF. The J gene is TRBJ2-7, the V gene TRBV5-6, with unresolved D. This CDR3 has 16 amino acids. V gave up 4 bases and J gave up 2 bases, with 19 bases separating them. The germline gives CDR1 SGHDT, CDR2 YYEEEE.

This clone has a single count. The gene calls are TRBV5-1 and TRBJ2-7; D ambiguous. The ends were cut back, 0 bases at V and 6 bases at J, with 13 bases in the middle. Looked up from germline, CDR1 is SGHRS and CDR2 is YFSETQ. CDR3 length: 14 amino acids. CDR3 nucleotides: TGCGCCAGCAGCTTGGCCGGTTTTAGCATCGAGCAGTACTTC. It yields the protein CASSLAGFSIEQYF.

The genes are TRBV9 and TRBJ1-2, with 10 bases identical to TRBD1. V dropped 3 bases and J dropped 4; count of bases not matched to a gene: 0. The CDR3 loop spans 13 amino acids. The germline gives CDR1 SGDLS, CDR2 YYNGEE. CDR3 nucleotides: TGTGCCAGCAGCGGGACAGGGGGCTATGGCTACACCTTC. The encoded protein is CASSGTGGYGYTF.

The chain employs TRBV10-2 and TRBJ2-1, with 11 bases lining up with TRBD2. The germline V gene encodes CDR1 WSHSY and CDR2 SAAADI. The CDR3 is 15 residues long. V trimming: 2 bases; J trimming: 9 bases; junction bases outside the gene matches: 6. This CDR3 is CASSERSSGGIEQFF. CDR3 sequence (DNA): TGCGCCAGCAGTGAGAGGTCTAGCGGGGGGATTGAGCAGTTCTTC.

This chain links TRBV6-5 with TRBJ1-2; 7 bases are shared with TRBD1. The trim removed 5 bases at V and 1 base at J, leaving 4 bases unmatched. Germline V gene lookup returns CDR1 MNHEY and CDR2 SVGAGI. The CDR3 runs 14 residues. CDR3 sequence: CASSKAGGNYGYTF. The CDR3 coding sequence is TGTGCCAGCAGTAAGGCAGGGGGTAACTATGGCTACACCTTC.

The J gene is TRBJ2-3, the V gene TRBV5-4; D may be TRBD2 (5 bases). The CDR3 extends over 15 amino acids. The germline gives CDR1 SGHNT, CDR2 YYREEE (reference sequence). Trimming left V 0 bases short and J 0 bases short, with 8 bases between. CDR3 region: CASSLVSGSTDTQYF. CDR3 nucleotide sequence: TGTGCCAGCAGCTTGGTAAGCGGTAGCACAGATACGCAGTATTTT.

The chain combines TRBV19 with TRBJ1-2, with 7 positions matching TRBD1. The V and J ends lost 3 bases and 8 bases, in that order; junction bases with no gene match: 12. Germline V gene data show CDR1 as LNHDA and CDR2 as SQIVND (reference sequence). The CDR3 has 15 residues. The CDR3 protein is CASSISGRGEGGYTF. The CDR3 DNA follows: TGTGCCAGTAGTATCTCAGGCAGGGGGGAAGGAGGCTACACCTTC.